This is a list of T cell receptor beta chains from one sample in a study of shared clonotypes between healthy human individuals. The repertoire was sequenced with immunoSEQ multiplex PCR; TCRdb's copy has only in-frame clones and lacks some. The sample lists 2,500,000 or so clones, over 85% occurring once. The sample taken for sequencing was naive CD4+ T cells from PBMCs. Receptor source: a man aged 18 to 29 in good health. Some clones in this sample may be carry-over from other donors' samples. Each CDR3 is given with its conserved first and last residue.

j_call: TRBJ2-3; cdr3_length: 14; v_call: TRBV28; cdr3_aa: CASSSRGTTDTQYF
j_call: TRBJ1-2; cdr3_length: 15; v_call: TRBV15; cdr3_aa: CATSRDPEGGYGYTF
j_call: TRBJ1-2; cdr3_length: 13; v_call: TRBV6-5; cdr3_aa: CASRPGGGYGYTF
j_call: TRBJ2-3; cdr3_length: 16; v_call: TRBV10-3; cdr3_aa: CAISDFGTSGTDTQYF
j_call: TRBJ2-7; cdr3_length: 15; v_call: TRBV28; cdr3_aa: CASSLPVVGYYEQYF
j_call: TRBJ1-5; cdr3_length: 14; v_call: TRBV21-1; cdr3_aa: CASSIRTVDQPQHF
j_call: TRBJ2-7; cdr3_length: 16; v_call: TRBV7-9; cdr3_aa: CASSLEGPSDLYEQYF
j_call: TRBJ2-5; cdr3_length: 16; v_call: TRBV5-1; cdr3_aa: CASSLLLAGGQETQYF
j_call: TRBJ1-5; cdr3_length: 13; v_call: TRBV9; cdr3_aa: CASSGTGSQPQHF
j_call: TRBJ1-2; cdr3_length: 13; v_call: TRBV14; cdr3_aa: CASSQVRRSGYTF
j_call: TRBJ2-2; cdr3_length: 16; v_call: TRBV7-3; cdr3_aa: CASSSQGSQNTGELFF
j_call: TRBJ2-5; cdr3_length: 13; v_call: TRBV9; cdr3_aa: CASSARRAETQYF
j_call: TRBJ1-2; cdr3_length: 15; v_call: TRBV18; cdr3_aa: CASSQSRQVDYGYTF
j_call: TRBJ1-4; cdr3_length: 12; v_call: TRBV27; cdr3_aa: CAGLGTNEKLFF
j_call: TRBJ2-1; cdr3_length: 16; v_call: TRBV27; cdr3_aa: CASSLAGWLEYNEQFF
j_call: TRBJ1-5; cdr3_length: 16; v_call: TRBV19; cdr3_aa: CASSIQPRYSNQPQHF
j_call: TRBJ2-3; cdr3_length: 11; v_call: TRBV18; cdr3_aa: CASSPEDTQYF
j_call: TRBJ2-3; cdr3_length: 16; v_call: TRBV10-3; cdr3_aa: CAISESVSLQGDTQYF
j_call: TRBJ2-2; cdr3_length: 14; v_call: TRBV6-5; cdr3_aa: CASSWAGTTGELFF
j_call: TRBJ2-1; cdr3_length: 13; v_call: TRBV5-1; cdr3_aa: CASSWTGGVEQFF